This TCR beta chain appears in the sequencing data of a study of T cells during gluten challenge in celiac disease (dated by TCRdb to the late 2010s). Looking at the study overall: Blood was collected at baseline, day 6 and day 14 of the challenge, and duodenal biopsies at baseline and day 14. Single-cell libraries were sequenced paired-end 250 bp and bulk libraries paired-end 300 bp on the Illumina MiSeq.

General findings and caveats noted by the study authors: Bulk sequencing of challenge samples was performed for only a couple of patients with many gluten-specific T cells. Across several patients, roughly 12-45% of single-cell TCR-alpha/beta clonotypes at the latest time point were also present at baseline; bulk data gave roughly 51-55%. Increased clonal expansion on day 6 was shown by a lower sample-corrected Shannon diversity of circulating gluten-specific T cells. A peak in circulating gluten-specific T cells was observed on day 6, and the day-6 repertoire appeared to be composed largely of expanded preexisting memory clonotypes.

CDR1 and CDR2 are read off the germline V gene as SGHRS and YFSETQ. From V the trimming removes 4 bases and from J it removes 2 bases, while the gene matches leave 7 bases of the junction unaccounted for. Inclusive of the bounding cysteine and phenylalanine, the CDR3 is 15 residues long. The read is trimmed to its CDR3 DNA, 45 bases read in frame from base 1. This clonotype is identified as large (0.1 to 1%). Base qualities are not at hand, and no much larger clone is one base apart. For blood cells, the gate was set on tetramer-binding CD4+ effector-memory gut-homing T cells, defined as CD3+, CD45RA-, CD62L- and integrin beta7+, with lineage markers excluded. A 14-day oral dietary gluten challenge was undertaken by treated celiac disease patients on a gluten-free diet so that recall of gluten-specific T cells could be studied. Cells were sorted on an Aria II cell sorter as single cells, and also in bulk when tetramer-positive cells were relatively numerous. Peripheral blood mononuclear cells were isolated by Ficoll density gradient centrifugation and cryopreserved before staining. Thawed cells were stained with a pool of PE-conjugated HLA-DQ:gluten tetramers presenting immunodominant gluten epitopes before sorting of tetramer-binding CD4+ T cells. After staining with HLA-DQ:gluten tetramers, blood samples were enriched using a tetramer-based method.

The library was made by 5' RACE. Sequencing was carried out with an Illumina MiSeq. A modified SMART protocol was used to prepare bulk TCR libraries. The study's processing was this. Selected pRESTO steps were used for read preprocessing, and IMGT/HighV-QUEST was used to assign V, D, J genes and CDR3 junctions. Bulk sequences were retained only if found in at least two replicates with 10 or more cumulative reads. In samples containing more than 20 cells, repertoire diversity was estimated using an undersampling-corrected Shannon index. TCRdb took the public reads, trimmed them with fastp at Q25, ran MiXCR for clone calling and kept in-frame beta chains. Under each unique CDR3 protein, matching rows form one entry showing the most common genes and DNA. V and J calls and clone size were set by TCRdb, not the authors. The sample profile shows 200 to 300 distinct CDR3 sequences; roughly 8.8% of them were found once. About two fifths of the sample is in the top ten clones.

This receptor was identified in a female donor with celiac disease. The specimen was gluten-specific CD4+ T cells sorted from blood using tetramers, collected at baseline or on day 6, 14 or 28 of gluten challenge (not recorded which). The chain is encoded by TRBV5-1 joined to TRBJ2-3, and TRBD1 aligns with 7 junction nucleotides. The sequenced DNA is TGCGCCAGCAGCCTGGGACAGCCCTTCACAGATACGCAGTATTTT. The translation is CASSLGQPFTDTQYF. Full variable domain (CDR3 extended with the reference TRBV5-1 and TRBJ2-3 proteins): KAGVTQTPRYLIKTRGQQVTLSCSPISGHRSVSWYQQTPGQGLQFLFEYFSETQRNKGNFPGRFSGRQFSNSRSEMNVSTLELGDSALYLCASSLGQPFTDTQYFGPGTRLTVL.